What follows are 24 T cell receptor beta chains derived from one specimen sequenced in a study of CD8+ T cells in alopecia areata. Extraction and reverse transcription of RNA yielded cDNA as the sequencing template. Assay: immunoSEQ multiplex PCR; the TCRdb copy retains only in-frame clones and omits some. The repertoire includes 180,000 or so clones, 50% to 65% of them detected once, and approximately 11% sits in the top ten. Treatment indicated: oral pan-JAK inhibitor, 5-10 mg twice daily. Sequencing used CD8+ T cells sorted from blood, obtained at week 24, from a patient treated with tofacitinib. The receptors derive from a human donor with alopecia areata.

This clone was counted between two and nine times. CDR3 sequence: CASSVAWTGGDWDTQYF. The CDR3 bases are TGTGCCAGCAGCGTAGCTTGGACAGGGGGTGATTGGGATACGCAGTATTTT. The gene calls are TRBV9 and TRBJ2-3; 10 bases fit TRBD1. Unmatched junction bases numbered 10, after V lost 0 bases and J lost 6 bases. The CDR3 extends over 17 amino acids. Germline V gene lookup returns CDR1 SGDLS and CDR2 YYNGEE.

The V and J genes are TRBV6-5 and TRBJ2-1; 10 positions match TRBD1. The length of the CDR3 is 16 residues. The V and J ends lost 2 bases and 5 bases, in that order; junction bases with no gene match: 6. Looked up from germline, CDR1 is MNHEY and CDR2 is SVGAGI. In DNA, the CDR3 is TGTGCCAGCAGTTACGGGACAGGGGCCGGCCACAATGAGCAGTTCTTC. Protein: CASSYGTGAGHNEQFF.

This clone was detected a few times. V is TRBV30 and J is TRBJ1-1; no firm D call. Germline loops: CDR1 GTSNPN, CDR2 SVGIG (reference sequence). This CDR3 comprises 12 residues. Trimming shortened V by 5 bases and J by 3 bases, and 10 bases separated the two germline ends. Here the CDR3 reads CAWSYRDTEAFF. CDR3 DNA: TGTGCCTGGTCATATCGGGACACTGAAGCTTTCTTT.

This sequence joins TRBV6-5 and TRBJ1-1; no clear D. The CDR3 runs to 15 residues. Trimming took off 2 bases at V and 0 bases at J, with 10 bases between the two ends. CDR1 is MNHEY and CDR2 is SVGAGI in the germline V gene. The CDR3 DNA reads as TGTGCCAGCAGTTACCTTGTGGAGCTGAACACTGAAGCTTTCTTT. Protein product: CASSYLVELNTEAFF.

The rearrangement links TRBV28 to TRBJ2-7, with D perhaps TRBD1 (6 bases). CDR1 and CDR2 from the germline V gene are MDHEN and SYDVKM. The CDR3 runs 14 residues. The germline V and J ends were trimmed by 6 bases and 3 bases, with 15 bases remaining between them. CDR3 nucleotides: TGTGCCAGCAGACCGGACAGAGACTTCTACGAGCAGTACTTC. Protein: CASRPDRDFYEQYF.

The CDR3 bases are TGTGCCAGTAGTGCAGGGACAGGGCCCTACGAGCAGTACTTC. Translated: CASSAGTGPYEQYF. This sequence joins TRBV19 and TRBJ2-7, with 9 bases fitting TRBD1. CDR1 and CDR2 from the germline V gene are LNHDA and SQIVND (reference sequence). The CDR3 has 14 amino acids. V shed 5 bases and J 2 bases; nucleotides not matched to a gene: 4.

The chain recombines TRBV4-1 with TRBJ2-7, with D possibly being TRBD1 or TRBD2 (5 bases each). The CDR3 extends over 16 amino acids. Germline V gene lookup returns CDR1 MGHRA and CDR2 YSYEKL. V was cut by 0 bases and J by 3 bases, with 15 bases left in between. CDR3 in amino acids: CASSQEVVGTYYEQYF. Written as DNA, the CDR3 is TGCGCCAGCAGCCAAGAAGTGGTAGGGACCTACTACGAGCAGTACTTC.

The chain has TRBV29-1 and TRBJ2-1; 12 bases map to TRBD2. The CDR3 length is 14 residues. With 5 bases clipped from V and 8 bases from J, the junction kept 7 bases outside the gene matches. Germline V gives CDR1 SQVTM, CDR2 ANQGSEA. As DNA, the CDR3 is TGCAGCGTTTTGGGCCTAGCGGGAGGGTATGAGCAGTTCTTC. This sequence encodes CSVLGLAGGYEQFF.

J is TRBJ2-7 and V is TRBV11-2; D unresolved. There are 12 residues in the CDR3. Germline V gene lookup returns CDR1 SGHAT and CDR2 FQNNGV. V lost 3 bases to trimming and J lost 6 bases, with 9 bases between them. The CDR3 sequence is CASSFSPSEQYF. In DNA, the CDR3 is TGTGCCAGCAGCTTCTCCCCCTCCGAGCAGTACTTC. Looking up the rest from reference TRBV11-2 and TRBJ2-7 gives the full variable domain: EAGVAQSPRYKIIEKRQSVAFWCNPISGHATLYWYQQILGQGPKLLIQFQNNGVVDDSQLPKDRFSAERLKGVDSTLKIQPAKLEDSAVYLCASSFSPSEQYFGPGTRLTVT.

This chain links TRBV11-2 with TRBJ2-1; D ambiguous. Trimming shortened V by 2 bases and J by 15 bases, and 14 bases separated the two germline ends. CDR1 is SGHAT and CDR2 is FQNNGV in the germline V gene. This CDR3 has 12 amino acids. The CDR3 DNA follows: TGTGCCAGCAGCTTACAACCTAGGGATCTGTTCTTC. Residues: CASSLQPRDLFF.

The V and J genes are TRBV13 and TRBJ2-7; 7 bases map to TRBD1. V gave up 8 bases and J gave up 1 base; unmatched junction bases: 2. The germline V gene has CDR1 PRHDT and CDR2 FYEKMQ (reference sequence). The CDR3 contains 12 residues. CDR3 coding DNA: TGTGCCAGCGGGGACAGATCCTACGAGCAGTACTTC. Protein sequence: CASGDRSYEQYF.

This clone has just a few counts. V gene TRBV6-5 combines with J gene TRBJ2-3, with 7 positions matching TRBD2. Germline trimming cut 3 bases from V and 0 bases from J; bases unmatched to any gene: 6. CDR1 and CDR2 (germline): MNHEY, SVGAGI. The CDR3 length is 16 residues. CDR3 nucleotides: TGTGCCAGCAGTTATGTAGCGGGCTATAGCACAGATACGCAGTATTTT. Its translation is CASSYVAGYSTDTQYF.

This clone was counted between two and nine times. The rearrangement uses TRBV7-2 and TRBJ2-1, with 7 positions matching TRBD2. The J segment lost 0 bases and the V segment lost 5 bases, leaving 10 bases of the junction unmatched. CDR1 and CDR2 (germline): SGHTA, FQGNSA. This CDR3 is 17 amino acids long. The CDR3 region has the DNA TGTGCCAGCAGCCTAAAGTGGGGGGGTAGCTCCTACAATGAGCAGTTCTTC. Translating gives CASSLKWGGSSYNEQFF. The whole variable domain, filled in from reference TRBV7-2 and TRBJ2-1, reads GAGVSQSPSNKVTEKGKDVELRCDPISGHTALYWYRQSLGQGLEFLIYFQGNSAPDKSGLPSDRFSAERTGGSVSTLTIQRTQQEDSAVYLCASSLKWGGSSYNEQFFGPGTRLTVL.

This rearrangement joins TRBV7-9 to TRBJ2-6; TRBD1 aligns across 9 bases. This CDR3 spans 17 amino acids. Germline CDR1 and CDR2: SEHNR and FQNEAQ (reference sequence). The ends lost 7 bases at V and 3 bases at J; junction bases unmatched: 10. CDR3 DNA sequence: TGTGCCAGCACCGGGGACAGGGATTATCGTGGGGCCAACGTCCTGACTTTC. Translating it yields CASTGDRDYRGANVLTF.

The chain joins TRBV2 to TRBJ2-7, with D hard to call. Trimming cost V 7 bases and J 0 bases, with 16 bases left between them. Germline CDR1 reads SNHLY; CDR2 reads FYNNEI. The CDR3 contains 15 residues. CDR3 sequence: CASKEFGGSSYEQYF. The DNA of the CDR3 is TGTGCCAGCAAAGAGTTTGGCGGTAGCTCCTACGAGCAGTACTTC.

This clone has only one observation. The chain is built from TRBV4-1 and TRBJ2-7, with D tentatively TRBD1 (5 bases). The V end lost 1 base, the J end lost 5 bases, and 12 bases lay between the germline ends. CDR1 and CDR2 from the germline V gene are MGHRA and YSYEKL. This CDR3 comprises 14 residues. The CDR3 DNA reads TGCGCCAGCAGCCAAGTGCAGGGTAACAACGAGCAGTACTTC. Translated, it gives CASSQVQGNNEQYF.

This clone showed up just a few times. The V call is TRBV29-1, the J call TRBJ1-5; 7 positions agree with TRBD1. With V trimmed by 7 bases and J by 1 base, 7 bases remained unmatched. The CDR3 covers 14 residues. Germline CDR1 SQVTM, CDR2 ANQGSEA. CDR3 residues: CSAHRQGSNQPQHF. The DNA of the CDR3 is TGCAGCGCACACAGACAGGGAAGCAATCAGCCCCAGCATTTT. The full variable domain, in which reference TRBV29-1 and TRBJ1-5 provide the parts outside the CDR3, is SAVISQKPSRDICQRGTSLTIQCQVDSQVTMMFWYRQQPGQSLTLIATANQGSEATYESGFVIDKFPISRPNLTFSTLTVSNMSPEDSSIYLCSAHRQGSNQPQHFGDGTRLSIL.

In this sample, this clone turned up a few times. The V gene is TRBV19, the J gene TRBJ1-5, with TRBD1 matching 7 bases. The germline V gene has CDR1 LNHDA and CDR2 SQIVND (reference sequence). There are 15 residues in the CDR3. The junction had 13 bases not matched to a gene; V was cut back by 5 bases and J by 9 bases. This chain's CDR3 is CASSPNGQAGAPQHF. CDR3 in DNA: TGTGCCAGTAGTCCGAATGGACAGGCGGGCGCGCCCCAGCATTTT.

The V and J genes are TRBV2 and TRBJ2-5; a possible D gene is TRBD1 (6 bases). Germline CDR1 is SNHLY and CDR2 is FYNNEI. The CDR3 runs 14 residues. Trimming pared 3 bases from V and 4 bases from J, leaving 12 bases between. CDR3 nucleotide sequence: TGTGCCAGCAGTGACTACAGGGCCTTAGAGACCCAGTACTTC. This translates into CASSDYRALETQYF.

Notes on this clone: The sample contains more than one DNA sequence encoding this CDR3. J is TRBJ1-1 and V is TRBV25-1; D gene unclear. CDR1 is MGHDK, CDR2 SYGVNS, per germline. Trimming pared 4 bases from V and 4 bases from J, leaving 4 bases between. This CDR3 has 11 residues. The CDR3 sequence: CASSGGTEAFF. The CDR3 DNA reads TGTGCCAGCAGTGGCGGCACTGAAGCTTTCTTT.

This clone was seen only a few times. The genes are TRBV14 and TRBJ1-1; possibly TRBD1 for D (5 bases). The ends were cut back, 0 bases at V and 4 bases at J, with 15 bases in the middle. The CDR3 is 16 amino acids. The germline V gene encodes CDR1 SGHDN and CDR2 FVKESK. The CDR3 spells CASSQDRAGFGTEAFF. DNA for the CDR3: TGTGCCAGCAGCCAAGATCGCGCAGGGTTCGGCACTGAAGCTTTCTTT.

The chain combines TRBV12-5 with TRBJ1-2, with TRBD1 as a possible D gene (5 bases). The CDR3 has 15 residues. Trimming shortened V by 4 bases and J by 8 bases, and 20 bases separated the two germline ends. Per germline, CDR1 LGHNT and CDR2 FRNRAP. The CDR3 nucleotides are TGTGCTAGTGGTTGGGACTATGAGACCCTCCGGGGCTACACCTTC. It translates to CASGWDYETLRGYTF.

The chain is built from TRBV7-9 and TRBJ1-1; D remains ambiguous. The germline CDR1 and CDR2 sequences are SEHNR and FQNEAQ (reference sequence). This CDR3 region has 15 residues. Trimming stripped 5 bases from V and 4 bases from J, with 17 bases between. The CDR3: CASSQHLGRGTEAFF. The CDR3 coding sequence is TGTGCCAGCAGCCAACACCTAGGCCGGGGCACTGAAGCTTTCTTT.

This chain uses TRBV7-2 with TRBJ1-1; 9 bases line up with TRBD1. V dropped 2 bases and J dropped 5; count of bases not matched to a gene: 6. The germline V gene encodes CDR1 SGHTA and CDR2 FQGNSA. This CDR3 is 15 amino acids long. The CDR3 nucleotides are TGTGCCAGCAGCTTATCCACAGGGGGCCTTACTGAAGCTTTCTTT. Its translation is CASSLSTGGLTEAFF. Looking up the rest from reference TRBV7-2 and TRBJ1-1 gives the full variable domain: GAGVSQSPSNKVTEKGKDVELRCDPISGHTALYWYRQSLGQGLEFLIYFQGNSAPDKSGLPSDRFSAERTGGSVSTLTIQRTQQEDSAVYLCASSLSTGGLTEAFFGQGTRLTVV.